The text below deals with one T cell receptor beta chain. In TCRdb, the RT-PCR reads were re-called with MiXCR into one record per CDR3 protein. The profile covers around 700,000 distinct CDR3 sequences, with approximately 15% appearing a single time and roughly 3.6% taken by the ten largest. This CDR3 has 14 residues. Germline CDR1 is SGHAT and CDR2 is FQNNGV. Trimming stripped 10 bases from V and 5 bases from J, with 20 bases between. The genes are TRBV11-2 and TRBJ2-5; D unclear. This TCR derives from a female donor in good health, serving as a healthy control. The sequencing input was memory CD4+ T cells from blood. CDR3 sequence: CATSYSHAEETQYF. As DNA, the CDR3 is TGTGCCACCTCCTACTCCCACGCGGAGGAGACCCAGTACTTC.